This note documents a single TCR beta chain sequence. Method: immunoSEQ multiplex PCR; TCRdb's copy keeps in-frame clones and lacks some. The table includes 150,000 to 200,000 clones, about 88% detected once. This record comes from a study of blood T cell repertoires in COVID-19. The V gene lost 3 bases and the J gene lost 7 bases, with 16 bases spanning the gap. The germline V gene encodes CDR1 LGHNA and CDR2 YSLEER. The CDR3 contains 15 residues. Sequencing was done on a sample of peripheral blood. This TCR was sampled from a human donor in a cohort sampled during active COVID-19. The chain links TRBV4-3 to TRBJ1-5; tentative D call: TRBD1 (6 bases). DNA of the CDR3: TGCGCCAGCAGCCAGTCGTGGGGGCCCGTGCAGCCCCAGCATTTT. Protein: CASSQSWGPVQPQHF.